This T cell receptor beta chain was obtained from a study of OX40 agonist ivuxolimab in advanced cancers. Sequenced by immunoSEQ multiplex PCR; TCRdb stores in-frame clones only, minus some. This sample has about 76,000 clones, with around 85% found just once. CDR3 size: 12 residues. V was clipped by 6 bases and J by 3 bases, with 9 bases between them. Germline V gene lookup returns CDR1 MNHNY and CDR2 SVGAGI (reference sequence). The chain employs TRBV6-6 and TRBJ2-7, with a possible D match to TRBD2 (5 bases). This sequence was found in an adult with an advanced solid tumor such as melanoma, head and neck, liver or kidney cancer. The source was CD4+ or CD8+ T cells sorted from blood, collected in a trial of the OX40 agonist ivuxolimab. The CDR3 DNA sequence: TGTGCCAGCAGCCCCGGAGGCTACGAGCAGTACTTC. Translating it yields CASSPGGYEQYF.